These 10 T cell receptor beta chains were sequenced from one sample in a study of regulatory T cells in long-lasting Graves disease. iRepertoire HTBI primers and Arm-PCR of CDR3 regions built TCR beta libraries. TCRdb re-analysed the multiplex PCR reads in MiXCR, keeping a single row per CDR3 protein. The sample yields about 470,000 distinct CDR3 sequences, about a fifth seen once. As for time point: persistent/refractory GD, antithyroid drugs over 5 years with positive TRAb. Preparation of the TCR library used RNA extracted from PBMCs. The sequences come from peripheral blood mononuclear cells (PBMCs), collected when the disease was refractory, from a patient treated with antithyroid drugs. The origin of the receptors is a female donor with Graves disease.

This sequence joins TRBV29-1 and TRBJ2-7, with a weak D call TRBD2 (6 bases). Looked up from germline, CDR1 is SQVTM and CDR2 is ANQGSEA. The CDR3 spans 13 residues. V was trimmed by 5 bases and J by 4 bases, leaving 15 bases between them. The CDR3 region has the DNA TGCAGCGTTAGACCGGGAGCCGATTACGAGCAGTACTTC. Translating it yields CSVRPGADYEQYF.

There are many counts of this clonotype. V is TRBV24-1 and J is TRBJ2-7; 8 bases line up with TRBD2. Germline-derived CDR1 and CDR2 are KGHDR and SFDVKD. Trimming at V came to 9 bases and at J to 6 bases, leaving 9 bases not matched to a gene. The CDR3 covers 13 residues. CDR3 sequence (DNA): TGTGCCACCGGCGGGGCGGGAGGTGTCGAGCAGTACTTC. Residues: CATGGAGGVEQYF.

The chain joins TRBV20-1 to TRBJ2-7; no clear D. The germline V gene encodes CDR1 DFQATT and CDR2 SNEGSKA (reference sequence). With 1 base removed from V and 3 bases from J, the gap between germline ends came to 7 bases. There are 12 residues in the CDR3. The CDR3 DNA follows: TGCAGTGCTAGAGTCCGCAGCTACGAGCAGTACTTC. It encodes CSARVRSYEQYF.

This clonotype was picked up many times. The chain couples TRBV28 to TRBJ2-5; weak D call: TRBD2 (6 bases). The CDR3 extends over 16 amino acids. Trimming removed 3 bases from V and 3 bases from J, with 17 bases in between. From germline, CDR1 is MDHEN and CDR2 SYDVKM. The CDR3 region has the DNA TGTGCCAGCAGTTTCGCGACGCCAGGCGGGAAAGAGACCCAGTACTTC. This encodes CASSFATPGGKETQYF.

The table lists this clonotype with many counts. The chain recombines TRBV5-6 with TRBJ1-1; 9 bases map to TRBD1. Germline-derived CDR1 and CDR2 are SGHDT and YYEEEE. With V trimmed by 5 bases and J by 8 bases, 4 bases remained unmatched. The CDR3 runs to 12 residues. This CDR3 reads CASRQGAYEAFF. CDR3 bases: TGTGCCAGCAGACAGGGGGCATACGAAGCTTTCTTT.

V gene TRBV7-2 combines with J gene TRBJ2-1; D gene unclear. Trimming removed 5 bases from V and 7 bases from J, with 27 bases in between. Germline-derived CDR1 and CDR2 are SGHTA and FQGNSA. The CDR3 has 18 residues. CDR3 amino acids: CASSQLALGRDRGNEQFF. CDR3 sequence (DNA): TGTGCCAGCAGCCAACTGGCTCTTGGCCGTGATCGAGGTAATGAGCAGTTCTTC.

This clonotype was found a few times. Lacking the conserved final phenylalanine or tryptophan, this CDR3 likely reflects a read error. The chain couples TRBV4-1 to TRBJ2-5, with unresolved D. Germline lookup yields CDR1 MGHRA and CDR2 YSYEKL. V was shortened by 2 bases and J by 3 bases, with 4 bases between the two germline ends. The CDR3 has 12 residues. The CDR3 DNA reads TGCGCCAGCAGCCAATCAGAAGAGACCCAGTACCTC. As protein: CASSQSEETQYL.

This clonotype has ten or more counts. The J gene is TRBJ2-7, the V gene TRBV28; no firm D call. This CDR3 is built from 13 residues. Germline V CDR1 and CDR2: MDHEN, SYDVKM. Trimming left V 2 bases short and J 5 bases short, with 10 bases between. CDR3 amino acids: CASSLLDPHEQYF. In DNA, the CDR3 is TGTGCCAGCAGTTTACTAGATCCCCACGAGCAGTACTTC.

This clonotype turned up a few times. This chain uses TRBV5-6 with TRBJ1-1; D remains ambiguous. CDR1 SGHDT and CDR2 YYEEEE come from the germline V gene. The CDR3 extends over 16 amino acids. V lost 5 bases and J lost 0, with 17 bases in between. The CDR3 bases are TGTGCCAGCAGGTTAGAACTGGACGGGATGAACACTGAAGCTTTCTTT. It specifies CASRLELDGMNTEAFF.

About this clonotype itself: A much bigger clone sits one base away, suggesting this may be a read error. The J gene is TRBJ1-2, the V gene TRBV2; 8 positions agree with TRBD1. Germline loops: CDR1 SNHLY, CDR2 FYNNEI. The CDR3 is 15 amino acids. Trimming at V came to 3 bases and at J to 8 bases, leaving 11 bases not matched to a gene. The DNA of the CDR3 is TGTGCCAGCAGTGATCATCGGACAGGGCTCCGCGGCTACACCTTC. Encoded protein: CASSDHRTGLRGYTF. Filled out from reference TRBV2 and TRBJ1-2, the complete variable domain reads EPEVTQTPSHQVTQMGQEVILRCVPISNHLYFYWYRQILGQKVEFLVSFYNNEISEKSEIFDDQFSVERPDGSNFTLKIRSTKLEDSAMYFCASSDHRTGLRGYTFGSGTRLTVV.